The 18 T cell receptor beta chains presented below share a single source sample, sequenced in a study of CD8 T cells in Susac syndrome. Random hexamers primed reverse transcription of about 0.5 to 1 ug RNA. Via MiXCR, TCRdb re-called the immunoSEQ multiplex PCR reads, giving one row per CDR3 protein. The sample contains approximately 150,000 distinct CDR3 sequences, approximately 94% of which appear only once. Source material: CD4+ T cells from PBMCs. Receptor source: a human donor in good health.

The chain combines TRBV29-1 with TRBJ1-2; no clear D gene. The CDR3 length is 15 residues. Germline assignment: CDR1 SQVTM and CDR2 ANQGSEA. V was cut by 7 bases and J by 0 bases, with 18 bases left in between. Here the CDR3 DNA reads TGCAGCGCCGAAGGTGGGATAAGTTCTAACTATGGCTACACCTTC. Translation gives CSAEGGISSNYGYTF.

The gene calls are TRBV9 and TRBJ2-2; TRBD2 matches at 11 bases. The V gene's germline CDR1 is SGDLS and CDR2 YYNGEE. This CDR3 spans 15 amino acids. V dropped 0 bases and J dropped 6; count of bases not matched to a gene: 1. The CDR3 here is CASSVVAGGPGELFF. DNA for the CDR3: TGTGCCAGCAGCGTAGTAGCGGGAGGGCCCGGGGAGCTGTTTTTT. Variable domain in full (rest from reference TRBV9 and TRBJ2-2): DSGVTQTPKHLITATGQRVTLRCSPRSGDLSVYWYQQSLDQGLQFLIQYYNGEERAKGNILERFSAQQFPDLHSELNLSSLELGDSALYFCASSVVAGGPGELFFGEGSRLTVL.

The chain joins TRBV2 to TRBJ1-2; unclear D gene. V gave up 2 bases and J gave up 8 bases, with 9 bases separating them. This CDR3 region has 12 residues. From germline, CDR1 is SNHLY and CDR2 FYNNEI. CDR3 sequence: CASSEQGPGYTF. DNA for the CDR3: TGTGCCAGCAGTGAACAAGGGCCCGGCTACACCTTC. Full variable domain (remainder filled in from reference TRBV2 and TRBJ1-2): EPEVTQTPSHQVTQMGQEVILRCVPISNHLYFYWYRQILGQKVEFLVSFYNNEISEKSEIFDDQFSVERPDGSNFTLKIRSTKLEDSAMYFCASSEQGPGYTFGSGTRLTVV.

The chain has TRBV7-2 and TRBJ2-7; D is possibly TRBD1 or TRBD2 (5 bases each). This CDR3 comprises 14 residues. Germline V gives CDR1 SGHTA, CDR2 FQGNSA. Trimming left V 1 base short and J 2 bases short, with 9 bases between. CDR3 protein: CASSLGGTTYEQYF. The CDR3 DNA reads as TGTGCCAGCAGCTTAGGGGGGACGACCTACGAGCAGTACTTC. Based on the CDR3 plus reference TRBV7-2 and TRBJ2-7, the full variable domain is GAGVSQSPSNKVTEKGKDVELRCDPISGHTALYWYRQSLGQGLEFLIYFQGNSAPDKSGLPSDRFSAERTGGSVSTLTIQRTQQEDSAVYLCASSLGGTTYEQYFGPGTRLTVT.

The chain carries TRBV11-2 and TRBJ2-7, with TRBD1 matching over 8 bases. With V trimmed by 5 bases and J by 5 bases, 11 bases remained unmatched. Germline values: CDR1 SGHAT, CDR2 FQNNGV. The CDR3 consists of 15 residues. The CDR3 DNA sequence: TGTGCCAGCAGCCCGGACAGGGTGGGGATACACGAGCAGTACTTC. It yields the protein CASSPDRVGIHEQYF.

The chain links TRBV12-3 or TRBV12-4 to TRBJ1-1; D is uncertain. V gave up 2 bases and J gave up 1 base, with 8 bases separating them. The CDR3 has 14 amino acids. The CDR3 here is CASSLIPPNTEAFF. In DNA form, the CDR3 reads TGTGCCAGCAGTTTAATTCCCCCGAACACTGAAGCTTTCTTT.

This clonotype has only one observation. The CDR3 DNA reads as TGTGCCAGCTCAGGGCCCGAACTAGCCAAAAACATTCAGTACTTC. It encodes CASSGPELAKNIQYF. This sequence joins TRBV18 and TRBJ2-4; D ambiguous. This CDR3 comprises 15 residues. The V end was cut by 5 bases, the J end by 0 bases, with 11 bases between. Germline V gives CDR1 KGHSH, CDR2 LQKENI.

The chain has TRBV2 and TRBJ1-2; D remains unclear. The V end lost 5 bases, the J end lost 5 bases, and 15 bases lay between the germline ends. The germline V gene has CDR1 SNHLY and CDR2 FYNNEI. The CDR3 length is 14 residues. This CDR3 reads CASSNQIPDYGYTF. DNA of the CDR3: TGTGCCAGCAGTAACCAGATTCCGGATTATGGCTACACCTTC. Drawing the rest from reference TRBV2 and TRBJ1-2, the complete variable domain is EPEVTQTPSHQVTQMGQEVILRCVPISNHLYFYWYRQILGQKVEFLVSFYNNEISEKSEIFDDQFSVERPDGSNFTLKIRSTKLEDSAMYFCASSNQIPDYGYTFGSGTRLTVV.

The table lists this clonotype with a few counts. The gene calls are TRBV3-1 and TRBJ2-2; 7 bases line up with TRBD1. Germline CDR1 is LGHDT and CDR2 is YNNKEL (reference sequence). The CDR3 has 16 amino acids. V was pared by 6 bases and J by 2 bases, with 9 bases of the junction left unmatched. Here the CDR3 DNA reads TGTGCCAGCAGTGTTCGGACAGGCGTTAACACCGGGGAGCTGTTTTTT. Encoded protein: CASSVRTGVNTGELFF.

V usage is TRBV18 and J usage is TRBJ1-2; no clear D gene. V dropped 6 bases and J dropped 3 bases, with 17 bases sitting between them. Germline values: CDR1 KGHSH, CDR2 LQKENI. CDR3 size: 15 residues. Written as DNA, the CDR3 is TGTGCCAGCTCGCAGCCAGGAGGCGGCGACTATGGCTACACCTTC. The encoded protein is CASSQPGGGDYGYTF.

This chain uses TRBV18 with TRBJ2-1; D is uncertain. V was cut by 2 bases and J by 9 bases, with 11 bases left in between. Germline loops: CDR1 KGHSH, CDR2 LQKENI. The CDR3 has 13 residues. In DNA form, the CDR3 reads TGTGCCAGCTCACCAATCATAGACGGTGAGCAGTTCTTC. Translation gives CASSPIIDGEQFF.

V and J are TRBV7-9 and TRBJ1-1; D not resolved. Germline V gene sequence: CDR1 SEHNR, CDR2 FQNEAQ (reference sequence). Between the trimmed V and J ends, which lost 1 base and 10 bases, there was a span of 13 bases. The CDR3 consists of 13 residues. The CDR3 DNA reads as TGTGCCAGCAGCTTAGTAGGCGGGAGTGCAGCTTTCTTT. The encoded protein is CASSLVGGSAAFF. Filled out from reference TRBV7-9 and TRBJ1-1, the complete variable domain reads DTGVSQNPRHKITKRGQNVTFRCDPISEHNRLYWYRQTLGQGPEFLTYFQNEAQLEKSRLLSDRFSAERPKGSFSTLEIQRTEQGDSAMYLCASSLVGGSAAFFGQGTRLTVV.

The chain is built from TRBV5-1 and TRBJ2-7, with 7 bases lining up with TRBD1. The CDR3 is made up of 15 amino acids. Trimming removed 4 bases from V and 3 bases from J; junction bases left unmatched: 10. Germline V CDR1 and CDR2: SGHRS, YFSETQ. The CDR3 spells CASSPSRAGGYEQYF. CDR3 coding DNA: TGCGCCAGCAGCCCGTCGCGGGCAGGGGGCTACGAGCAGTACTTC.

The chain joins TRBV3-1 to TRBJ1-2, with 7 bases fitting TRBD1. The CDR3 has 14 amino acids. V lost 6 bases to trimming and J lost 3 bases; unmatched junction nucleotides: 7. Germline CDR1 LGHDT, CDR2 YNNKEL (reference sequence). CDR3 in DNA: TGTGCCAGCAGTCGACAGGGACCGCACTATGGCTACACCTTC. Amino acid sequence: CASSRQGPHYGYTF.

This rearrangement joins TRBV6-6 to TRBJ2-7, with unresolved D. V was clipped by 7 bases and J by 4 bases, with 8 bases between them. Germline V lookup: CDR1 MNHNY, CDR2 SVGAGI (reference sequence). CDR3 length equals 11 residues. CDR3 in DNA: TGTGCCAGCATGATGAGTTACGAGCAGTACTTC. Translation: CASMMSYEQYF.

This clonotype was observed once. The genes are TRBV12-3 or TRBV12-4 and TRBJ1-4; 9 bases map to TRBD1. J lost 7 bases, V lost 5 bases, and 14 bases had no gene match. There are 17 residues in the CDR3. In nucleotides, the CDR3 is TGTGCCAGCAGTAGTACGGGAACAGGGGGCAGGGGTGAAAAACTGTTTTTT. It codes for CASSSTGTGGRGEKLFF.

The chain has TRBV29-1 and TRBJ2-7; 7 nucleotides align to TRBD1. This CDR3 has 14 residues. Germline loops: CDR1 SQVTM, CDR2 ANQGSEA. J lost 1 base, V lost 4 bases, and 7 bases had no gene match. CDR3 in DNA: TGCAGCGTTGCGGGGACAGCGCGTTCCTACGAGCAGTACTTC. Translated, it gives CSVAGTARSYEQYF.

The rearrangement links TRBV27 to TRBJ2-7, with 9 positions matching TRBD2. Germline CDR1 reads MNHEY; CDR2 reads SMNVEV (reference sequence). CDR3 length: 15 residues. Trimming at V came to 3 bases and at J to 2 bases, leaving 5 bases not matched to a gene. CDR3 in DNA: TGTGCCAGCAGTTTCAAGACTAGCGGACCCTACGAGCAGTACTTC. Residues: CASSFKTSGPYEQYF.